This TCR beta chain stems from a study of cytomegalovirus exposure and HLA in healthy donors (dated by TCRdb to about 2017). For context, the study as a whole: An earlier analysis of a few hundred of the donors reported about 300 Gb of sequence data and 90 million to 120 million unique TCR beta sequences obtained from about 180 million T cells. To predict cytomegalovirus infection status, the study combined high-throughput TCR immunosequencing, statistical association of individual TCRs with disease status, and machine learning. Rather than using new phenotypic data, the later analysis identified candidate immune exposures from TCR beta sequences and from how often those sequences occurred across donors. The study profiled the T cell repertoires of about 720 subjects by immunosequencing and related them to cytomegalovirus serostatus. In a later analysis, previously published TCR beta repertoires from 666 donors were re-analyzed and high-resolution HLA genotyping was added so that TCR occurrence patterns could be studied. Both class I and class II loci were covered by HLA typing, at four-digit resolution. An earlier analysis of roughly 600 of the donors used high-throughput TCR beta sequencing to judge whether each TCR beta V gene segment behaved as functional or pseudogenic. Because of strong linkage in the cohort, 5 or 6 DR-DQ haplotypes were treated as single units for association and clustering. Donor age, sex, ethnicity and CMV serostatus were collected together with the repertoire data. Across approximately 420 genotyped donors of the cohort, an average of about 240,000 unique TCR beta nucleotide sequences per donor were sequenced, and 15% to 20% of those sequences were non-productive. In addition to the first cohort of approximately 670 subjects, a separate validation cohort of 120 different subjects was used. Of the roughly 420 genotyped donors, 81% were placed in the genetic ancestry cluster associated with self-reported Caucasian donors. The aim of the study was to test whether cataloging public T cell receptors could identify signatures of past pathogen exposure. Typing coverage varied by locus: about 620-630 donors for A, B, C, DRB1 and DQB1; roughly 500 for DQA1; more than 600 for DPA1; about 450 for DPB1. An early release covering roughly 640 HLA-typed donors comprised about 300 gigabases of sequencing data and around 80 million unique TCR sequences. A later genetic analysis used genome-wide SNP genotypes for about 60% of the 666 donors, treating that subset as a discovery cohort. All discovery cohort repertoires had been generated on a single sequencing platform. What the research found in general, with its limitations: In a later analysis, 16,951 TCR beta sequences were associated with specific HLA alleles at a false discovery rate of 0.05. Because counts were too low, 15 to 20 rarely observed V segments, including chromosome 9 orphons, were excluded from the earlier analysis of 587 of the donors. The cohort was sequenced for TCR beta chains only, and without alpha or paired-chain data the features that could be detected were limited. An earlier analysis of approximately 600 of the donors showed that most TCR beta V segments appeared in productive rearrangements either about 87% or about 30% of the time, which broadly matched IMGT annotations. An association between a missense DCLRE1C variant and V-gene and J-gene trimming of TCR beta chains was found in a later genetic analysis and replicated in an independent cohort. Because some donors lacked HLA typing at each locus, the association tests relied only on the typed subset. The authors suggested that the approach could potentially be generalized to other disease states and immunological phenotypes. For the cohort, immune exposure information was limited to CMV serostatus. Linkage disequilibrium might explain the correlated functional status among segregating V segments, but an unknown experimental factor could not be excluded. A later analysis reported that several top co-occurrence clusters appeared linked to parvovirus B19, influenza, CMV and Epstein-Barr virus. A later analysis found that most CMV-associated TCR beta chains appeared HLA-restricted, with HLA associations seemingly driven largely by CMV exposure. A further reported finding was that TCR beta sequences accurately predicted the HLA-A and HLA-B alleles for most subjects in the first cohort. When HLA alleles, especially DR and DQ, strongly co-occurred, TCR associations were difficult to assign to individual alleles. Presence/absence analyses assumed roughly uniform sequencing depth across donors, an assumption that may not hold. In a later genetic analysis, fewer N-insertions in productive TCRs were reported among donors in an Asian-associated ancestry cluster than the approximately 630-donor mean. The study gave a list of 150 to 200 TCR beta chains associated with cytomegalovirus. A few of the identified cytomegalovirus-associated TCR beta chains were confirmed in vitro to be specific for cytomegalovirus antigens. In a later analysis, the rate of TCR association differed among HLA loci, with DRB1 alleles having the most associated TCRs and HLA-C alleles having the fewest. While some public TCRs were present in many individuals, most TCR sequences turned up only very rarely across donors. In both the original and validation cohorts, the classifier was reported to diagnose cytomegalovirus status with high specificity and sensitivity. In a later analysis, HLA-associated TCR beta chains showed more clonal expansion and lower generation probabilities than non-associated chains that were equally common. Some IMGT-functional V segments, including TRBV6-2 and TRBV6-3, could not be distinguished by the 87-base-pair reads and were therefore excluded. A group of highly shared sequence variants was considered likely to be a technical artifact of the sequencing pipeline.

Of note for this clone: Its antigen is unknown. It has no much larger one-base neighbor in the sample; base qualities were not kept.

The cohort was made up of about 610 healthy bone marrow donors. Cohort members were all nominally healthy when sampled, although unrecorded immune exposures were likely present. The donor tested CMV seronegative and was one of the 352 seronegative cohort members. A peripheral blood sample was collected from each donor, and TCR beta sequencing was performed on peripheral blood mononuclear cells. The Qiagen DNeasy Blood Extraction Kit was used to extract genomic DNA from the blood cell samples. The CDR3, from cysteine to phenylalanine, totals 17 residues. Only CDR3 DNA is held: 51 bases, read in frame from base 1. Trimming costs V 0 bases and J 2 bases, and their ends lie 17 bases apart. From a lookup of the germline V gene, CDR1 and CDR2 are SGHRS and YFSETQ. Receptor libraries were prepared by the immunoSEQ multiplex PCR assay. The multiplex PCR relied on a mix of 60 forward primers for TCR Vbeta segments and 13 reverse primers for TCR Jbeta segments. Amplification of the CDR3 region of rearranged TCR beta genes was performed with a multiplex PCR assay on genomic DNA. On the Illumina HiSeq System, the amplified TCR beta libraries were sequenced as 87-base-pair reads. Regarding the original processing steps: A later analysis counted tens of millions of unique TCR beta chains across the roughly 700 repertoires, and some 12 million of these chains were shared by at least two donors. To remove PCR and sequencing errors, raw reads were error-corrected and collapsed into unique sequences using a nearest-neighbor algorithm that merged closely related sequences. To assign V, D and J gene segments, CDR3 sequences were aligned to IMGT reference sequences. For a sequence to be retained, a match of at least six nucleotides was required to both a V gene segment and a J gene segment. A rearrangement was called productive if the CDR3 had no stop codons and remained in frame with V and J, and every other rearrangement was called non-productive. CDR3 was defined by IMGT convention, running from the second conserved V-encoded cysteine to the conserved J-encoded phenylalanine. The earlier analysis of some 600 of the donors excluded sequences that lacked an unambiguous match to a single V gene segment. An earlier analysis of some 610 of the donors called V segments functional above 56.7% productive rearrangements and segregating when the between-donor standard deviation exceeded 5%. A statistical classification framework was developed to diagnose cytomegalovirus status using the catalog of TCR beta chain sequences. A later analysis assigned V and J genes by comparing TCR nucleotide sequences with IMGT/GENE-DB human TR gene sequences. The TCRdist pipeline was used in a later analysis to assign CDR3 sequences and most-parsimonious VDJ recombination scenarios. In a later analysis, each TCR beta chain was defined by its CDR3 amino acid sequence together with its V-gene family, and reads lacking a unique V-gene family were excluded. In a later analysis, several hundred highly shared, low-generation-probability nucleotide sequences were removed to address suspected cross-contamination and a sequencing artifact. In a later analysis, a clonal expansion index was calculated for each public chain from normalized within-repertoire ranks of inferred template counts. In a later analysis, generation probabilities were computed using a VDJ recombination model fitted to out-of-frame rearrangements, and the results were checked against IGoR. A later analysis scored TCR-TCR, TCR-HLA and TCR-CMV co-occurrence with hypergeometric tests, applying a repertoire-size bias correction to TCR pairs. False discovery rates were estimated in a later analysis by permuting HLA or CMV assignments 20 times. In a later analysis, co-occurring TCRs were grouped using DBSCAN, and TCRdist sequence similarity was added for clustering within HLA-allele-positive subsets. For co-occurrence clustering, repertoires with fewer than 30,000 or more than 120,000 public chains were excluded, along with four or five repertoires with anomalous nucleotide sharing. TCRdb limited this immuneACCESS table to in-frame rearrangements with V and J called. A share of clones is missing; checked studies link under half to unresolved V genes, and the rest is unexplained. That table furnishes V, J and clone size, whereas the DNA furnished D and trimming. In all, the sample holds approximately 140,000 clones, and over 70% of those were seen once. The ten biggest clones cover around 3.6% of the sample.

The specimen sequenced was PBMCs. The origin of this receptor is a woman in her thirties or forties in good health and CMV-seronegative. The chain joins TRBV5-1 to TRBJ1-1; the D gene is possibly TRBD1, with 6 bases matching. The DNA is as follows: TGCGCCAGCAGCTTGGAGGGGGGGATACAGGGAAACACTGAAGCTTTCTTT. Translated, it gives CASSLEGGIQGNTEAFF.